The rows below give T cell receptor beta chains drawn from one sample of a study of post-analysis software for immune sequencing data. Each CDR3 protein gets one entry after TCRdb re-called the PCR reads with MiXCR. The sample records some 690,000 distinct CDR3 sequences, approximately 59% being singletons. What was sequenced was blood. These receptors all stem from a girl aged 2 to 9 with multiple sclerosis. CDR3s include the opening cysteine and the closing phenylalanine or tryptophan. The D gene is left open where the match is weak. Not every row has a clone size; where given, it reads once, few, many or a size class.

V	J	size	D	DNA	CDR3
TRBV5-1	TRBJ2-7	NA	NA	TGCGCCAGCAGCTTGCAGGGAGCCTCCTACGAGCAGTACTTC	CASSLQGASYEQYF
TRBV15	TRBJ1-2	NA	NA	TGTGCCACCGAGACAATGAGTCATGATGGCTACACCTTC	CATETMSHDGYTF
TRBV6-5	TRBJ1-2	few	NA	TGTGCCAGCACCGGGACGCCCCAGGGAGGATCCTACACCTTC	CASTGTPQGGSYTF
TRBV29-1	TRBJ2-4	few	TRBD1	TGCAGCGTAGTTGTCCGGGACAGCAAAAACATTCAGTACTTC	CSVVVRDSKNIQYF
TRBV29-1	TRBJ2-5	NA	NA	TGCAGCGTTGAAAGCTGGGGGCTGGGGCAAGAGACCCAGTACTTC	CSVESWGLGQETQYF
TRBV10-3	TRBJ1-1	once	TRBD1	TGTGCCATCAGGACAGGGGCATTCAACACTGAAGCTTTCTTT	CAIRTGAFNTEAFF
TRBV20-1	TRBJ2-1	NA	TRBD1	TGCAGTGCTAGTGGGACAGGGCGGCATGAGCAGTTCTTC	CSASGTGRHEQFF
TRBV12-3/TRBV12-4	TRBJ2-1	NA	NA	TGTGCCAGCAGCCCGACTAGCAATGAGCAGTTCTTC	CASSPTSNEQFF
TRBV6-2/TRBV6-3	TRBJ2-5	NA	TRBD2	TGTGCCAGCAGGCCCCGGACTAGCGGAAATGAGCAGTACTTC	CASRPRTSGNEQYF
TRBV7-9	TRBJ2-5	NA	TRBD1	TGTGCCAGCAGCTTAGCCATGACAGGGATCCAAGAGACCCAGTACTTC	CASSLAMTGIQETQYF
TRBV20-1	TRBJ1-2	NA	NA	TGCAGTGCTAGAGGGCCTGGGGTCTATGGCTACACCTTC	CSARGPGVYGYTF
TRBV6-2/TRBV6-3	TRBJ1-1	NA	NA	TGTGCCAGCAGTTACCGTGGGTTTCAAGCTTTCTTT	CASSYRGFQAFF
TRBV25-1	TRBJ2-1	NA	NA	TGTGCCAGCAGTGAAGGGGTAACATCCTACAATGAGCAGTTCTTC	CASSEGVTSYNEQFF
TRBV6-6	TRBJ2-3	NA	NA	TGTGCCAGCGCAGGGGGGGGTCCAGATACGCAGTATTTT	CASAGGGPDTQYF